Each of the 25 T cell receptor beta chains below was sequenced from the same sample in a study of blood T cells in healthy people across ages. Through a sample-barcoded 5' primer and a J-beta primer mix, a second PCR was run for roughly 7 to 12 cycles. Each CDR3 protein gets one entry after TCRdb re-called the 5' RACE reads with MiXCR. In the table there are 920,000 or so distinct CDR3 sequences, 40% to 45% of which are singletons. The sample taken for sequencing was blood. The receptor source for this set is a woman aged 60-75 years in good health.

Remarks on this clonotype: It may be a read error: a sequence one base away is much more abundant. The chain recombines TRBV20-1 with TRBJ2-1; D perhaps matches TRBD2 (6 bases). Germline CDR1 and CDR2: DFQATT and SNEGSKA (reference sequence). The germline V and J ends were trimmed by 6 bases and 7 bases, with 13 bases remaining between them. The CDR3 is 12 residues long. The chain's CDR3 is CSAGGLANEQFF. The CDR3 DNA sequence: TGCAGTGCCGGCGGGCTAGCGAATGAGCAGTTCTTC.

This clonotype occurred a few times. The chain uses TRBV2 and TRBJ2-7; 9 bases match TRBD2. The CDR3 consists of 17 residues. Trimming at V came to 4 bases and at J to 2 bases, leaving 12 bases not matched to a gene. Germline loops: CDR1 SNHLY, CDR2 FYNNEI. CDR3 sequence reads: CASSGTSAYYDPYEQYF. CDR3 DNA sequence: TGTGCCAGCAGTGGGACTAGCGCCTATTATGATCCCTACGAGCAGTACTTC.

The chain employs TRBV6-5 and TRBJ2-3, with a weak D call TRBD2 (6 bases). Between the trimmed V and J ends, which lost 4 bases and 2 bases, there was a span of 16 bases. Germline assignment: CDR1 MNHEY and CDR2 SVGAGI. This CDR3 region has 16 residues. The CDR3 here is CASSSLRRANTDTQYF. The CDR3 coding sequence is TGTGCCAGCAGTTCGTTAAGGAGGGCTAACACAGATACGCAGTATTTT.

This clonotype occurred once. In DNA form, the CDR3 reads TGTGCCAGCAGCCCGGGGGATCAGAACAATGAGCAGTTCTTC. Protein sequence: CASSPGDQNNEQFF. The V gene is TRBV3-1, the J gene TRBJ2-1; TRBD2 might be the D (6 bases). CDR1 and CDR2 from the germline V gene are LGHDT and YNNKEL (reference sequence). The V end lost 4 bases, the J end lost 5 bases, and 12 bases lay between the germline ends. This CDR3 contains 14 residues.

The gene calls are TRBV20-1 and TRBJ2-3; 10 positions agree with TRBD2. Unmatched junction bases numbered 5, after V lost 0 bases and J lost 2 bases. This CDR3 is built from 16 residues. The V gene's germline CDR1 is DFQATT and CDR2 SNEGSKA (reference sequence). CDR3 bases: TGCAGTGCTAGAGAGGTTAGCGGGAGGTTCACAGATACGCAGTATTTT. Its protein product is CSAREVSGRFTDTQYF.

CDR3 sequence reads: CASSSTGMPYEQYF. CDR3 nucleotide sequence: TGTGCCAGCAGTTCGACAGGGATGCCCTACGAGCAGTACTTC. V usage is TRBV28 and J usage is TRBJ2-7, with TRBD1 matching over 7 bases. Germline V gene lookup returns CDR1 MDHEN and CDR2 SYDVKM. The CDR3 is 14 amino acids. Trimming at V came to 4 bases and at J to 2 bases, leaving 5 bases not matched to a gene.

The table lists this clonotype with many counts. The chain couples TRBV29-1 to TRBJ2-7, with TRBD1 as a possible D gene (5 bases). Germline CDR1 SQVTM, CDR2 ANQGSEA. Trimming removed 5 bases at V and 1 base at J, with 9 bases between. There are 12 residues in the CDR3. CDR3 amino acids: CSVLQESYEQYF. Written as DNA, the CDR3 is TGCAGCGTTCTACAGGAGTCCTACGAGCAGTACTTC.

The rearrangement links TRBV13 to TRBJ2-1; perhaps TRBD1 as D (6 bases). Germline V lookup: CDR1 PRHDT, CDR2 FYEKMQ (reference sequence). This CDR3 contains 16 residues. V dropped 5 bases and J dropped 10 bases, with 24 bases sitting between them. CDR3 sequence reads: CASSEKNQARGTEQFF. In DNA, the CDR3 is TGTGCCAGCAGCGAAAAGAACCAGGCCAGGGGTACCGAGCAGTTCTTC.

In this sample, this clonotype turned up a few times. This chain uses TRBV15 with TRBJ1-5; the D is unclear. Germline assignment: CDR1 LNHNV and CDR2 YYDKDF (reference sequence). The CDR3 runs to 15 residues. Between the trimmed V and J ends, which lost 0 bases and 1 base, there was a span of 7 bases. The CDR3 reads CATSRDGRSNQPQHF. As DNA, the CDR3 is TGTGCCACCAGCAGAGACGGCAGGAGCAATCAGCCCCAGCATTTT.

The V gene is TRBV27, the J gene TRBJ2-7; D not certain. The germline gives CDR1 MNHEY, CDR2 SMNVEV (reference sequence). The CDR3 extends over 15 amino acids. Trimming pared 2 bases from V and 3 bases from J, leaving 14 bases between. CDR3 DNA sequence: TGTGCCAGCAGTTTAGAACCCCGGCAGAGCTACGAGCAGTACTTC. Its translation: CASSLEPRQSYEQYF.

The V call is TRBV24-1, the J call TRBJ2-3; D not certain. Trimming cost V 3 bases and J 9 bases, with 6 bases left between them. This CDR3 spans 11 amino acids. Germline lookup yields CDR1 KGHDR and CDR2 SFDVKD. The CDR3 reads CATSDRWTQYF. CDR3 nucleotides: TGTGCCACCAGTGATCGGTGGACGCAGTATTTT.

This clonotype turned up a few times. The chain is built from TRBV6-1 and TRBJ2-7; D is possibly TRBD1 or TRBD2 (6 bases each). V lost 2 bases and J lost 5, with 10 bases in between. The CDR3 spans 13 residues. In germline, CDR1 is MNHNS, CDR2 SASEGT. DNA of the CDR3: TGTGCCAGCAGTGAATGGAGGGGGAACGAGCAGTACTTC. Its protein is CASSEWRGNEQYF.

This clonotype was counted between two and nine times. A much larger clonotype is one base distant, so this may be a read error. The rearrangement joins TRBV6-2 or TRBV6-3 to TRBJ2-1, with D uncertain. The CDR3 runs 13 residues. The germline CDR1 and CDR2 sequences are MNHEY and SVGEGT. The V end lost 2 bases, the J end lost 6 bases, and 8 bases lay between the germline ends. The CDR3 coding sequence is TGTGCCAGCAGTTACGCTCTCAGCAATGAGCAGTTCTTC. This codes for CASSYALSNEQFF.

This rearrangement joins TRBV20-1 to TRBJ2-1; the match to TRBD2 covers 11 bases. Trimming at V came to 3 bases and at J to 6 bases, leaving 7 bases not matched to a gene. CDR1 and CDR2 from the germline V gene are DFQATT and SNEGSKA (reference sequence). The CDR3 length is 15 residues. CDR3 in DNA: TGCAGTGCTAGTATTAGCGGGAGGGCCACCAATGAGCAGTTCTTC. Protein: CSASISGRATNEQFF.

The CDR3 DNA reads TGTGCCAGCAGCTTAGAGGCGTTTCAGTCCATTTACCCCCTTGAGCAGTACTTC. It specifies CASSLEAFQSIYPLEQYF. The V gene is TRBV7-2, the J gene TRBJ2-7; D gene unclear. Germline CDR1 reads SGHTA; CDR2 reads FQGNSA. This CDR3 is 18 amino acids long. Trimming left V 1 base short and J 7 bases short, with 26 bases between. The entire variable domain, with the rest obtained from reference TRBV7-2 and TRBJ2-7, is as follows: GAGVSQSPSNKVTEKGKDVELRCDPISGHTALYWYRQSLGQGLEFLIYFQGNSAPDKSGLPSDRFSAERTGGSVSTLTIQRTQQEDSAVYLCASSLEAFQSIYPLEQYFGPGTRLTVT.

The CDR3 spells CASGDGQSYEQYF. DNA for the CDR3: TGTGCCAGTGGGGACGGACAGTCCTACGAGCAGTACTTC. This chain connects TRBV2 to TRBJ2-7; TRBD1 is a possible D gene (6 bases). The CDR3 is made up of 13 amino acids. V lost 9 bases, J lost 1 base, and 13 bases lay in between. The germline V gene encodes CDR1 SNHLY and CDR2 FYNNEI.

This clonotype appeared once. The rearrangement uses TRBV7-9 and TRBJ2-5; 7 bases fit TRBD1. The J call may be wrong; the DNA end is better matched by TRBJ2-7. The CDR3 totals 16 residues. Germline V gene lookup returns CDR1 SEHNR and CDR2 FQNEAQ (reference sequence). CDR3 in DNA: TGTGCCAGCAGTGTCAGTGTTGGGACAGCGGCCTACGAGCAGTACTTC. Translated, it gives CASSVSVGTAAYEQYF.

The chain employs TRBV29-1 and TRBJ2-1; no clear D. Trimming removed 5 bases from V and 6 bases from J, with 17 bases in between. The germline V gene has CDR1 SQVTM and CDR2 ANQGSEA. This CDR3 is 14 amino acids long. As DNA, the CDR3 is TGCAGCGTTTCTGGCCTGAGGAGTGGCAATGAGCAGTTCTTC. Residues: CSVSGLRSGNEQFF.

A few counts support this clonotype. The chain combines TRBV27 with TRBJ1-4; no definite D call. The CDR3 spans 15 residues. Germline V gene lookup returns CDR1 MNHEY and CDR2 SMNVEV (reference sequence). V lost 3 bases and J 0 bases, leaving 8 bases between the germline ends. The chain's CDR3 is CASSFTVATNEKLFF. The DNA for the CDR3 is TGTGCCAGCAGTTTTACGGTTGCAACTAATGAAAAACTGTTTTTT.

The chain employs TRBV7-9 and TRBJ1-1, with 9 bases lining up with TRBD1. V lost 2 bases to trimming and J lost 1 base; unmatched junction nucleotides: 2. CDR1 is SEHNR, CDR2 FQNEAQ, per germline (reference sequence). The CDR3 is 15 residues long. CDR3 DNA: TGTGCCAGCAGCTTATCGGACAGGGGGAACACTGAAGCTTTCTTT. Amino acid sequence: CASSLSDRGNTEAFF. Full variable domain (remainder filled in from reference TRBV7-9 and TRBJ1-1): DTGVSQNPRHKITKRGQNVTFRCDPISEHNRLYWYRQTLGQGPEFLTYFQNEAQLEKSRLLSDRFSAERPKGSFSTLEIQRTEQGDSAMYLCASSLSDRGNTEAFFGQGTRLTVV.

J is TRBJ2-1 and V is TRBV28, with D uncertain. The CDR3 is 13 residues long. Germline V gives CDR1 MDHEN, CDR2 SYDVKM. Trimming pared 5 bases from V and 9 bases from J, leaving 14 bases between. The CDR3 DNA follows: TGTGCCAGCAGTCTACTCCTAATCGGTGAGCAGTTCTTC. Protein: CASSLLLIGEQFF. Full variable domain (missing parts from reference TRBV28 and TRBJ2-1): DVKVTQSSRYLVKRTGEKVFLECVQDMDHENMFWYRQDPGLGLRLIYFSYDVKMKEKGDIPEGYSVSREKKERFSLILESASTNQTSMYLCASSLLLIGEQFFGPGTRLTVL.

V gene TRBV20-1 combines with J gene TRBJ2-1; 7 nucleotides match TRBD2. V shed 2 bases and J 4 bases; nucleotides not matched to a gene: 8. Germline CDR1 is DFQATT and CDR2 is SNEGSKA (reference sequence). CDR3 length: 15 amino acids. CDR3 bases: TGCAGTGCTAGACGCGGGGGTAGCGTGTACAATGAGCAGTTCTTC. It encodes CSARRGGSVYNEQFF.

Only a few counts were recorded for this clonotype. The J gene is TRBJ1-5, the V gene TRBV20-1, with unresolved D. Deletions cut 0 bases from V and 1 base from J, with 10 bases between. CDR1 DFQATT and CDR2 SNEGSKA come from the germline V gene (reference sequence). The CDR3 runs to 15 residues. The CDR3 sequence: CSARDGFGSNQPQHF. The CDR3 DNA reads TGCAGTGCTAGAGATGGGTTCGGAAGCAATCAGCCCCAGCATTTT.

V gene TRBV10-3 combines with J gene TRBJ2-1; possibly TRBD1 for D (5 bases). The CDR3 spans 11 residues. V shed 2 bases and J shed 12 bases, with 8 bases lying between them. From germline, CDR1 is ENHRY and CDR2 SYGVKD. CDR3 region: CAISEQGGQFF. Written as DNA, the CDR3 is TGTGCCATCAGTGAGCAGGGTGGGCAGTTCTTC.

CDR3 sequence: CASTGREGSSYNEQFF. The CDR3, as DNA: TGTGCCAGCACGGGGCGGGAGGGAAGCTCCTACAATGAGCAGTTCTTC. This chain connects TRBV28 to TRBJ2-1; 9 bases map to TRBD2. In germline, CDR1 is MDHEN, CDR2 SYDVKM. The CDR3 has 16 amino acids. After removal of 7 bases from V and 0 bases from J, the junction contained 7 bases not matched to a gene.